This TCR beta chain emerged from a study of CD8+CD57+ T cells in acquired aplastic anemia. Overall study: Each DNA sample taken from sorted CD4+ and CD8+ cells came to around 2.9 ug on average. Mean read depth for CD4+ cells from healthy donors was 9 million to 13 million.

Genomic DNA served as template for TCR beta VDJ and CDR3 profiling. TCRdb re-called the reads with MiXCR, one entry per CDR3 protein. Among roughly 64,000 distinct CDR3 sequences listed, 45% to 70% were seen once. After removal of 6 bases from V and 0 bases from J, the junction contained 15 bases not matched to a gene. Per the germline V gene, CDR1 is DFQATT and CDR2 is SNEGSKA (reference sequence). The CDR3 is 17 amino acids. Study results and caveats: Controls and patients did not differ significantly in CD8+ Simpson's diversity. Researchers report that 25 to 35 CD8+ CDR3 sequences appeared in both patients and controls.

This clonotype was observed at least ten times. Antigen specificity is unknown. Sequencing was carried out using sorted CD4+, CD8+, or CD8+CD57+ T cells (not recorded which) from PBMCs. The origin of this receptor is a human donor in good health, serving as a control. The chain recombines TRBV20-1 with TRBJ2-3, with 7 bases lining up with TRBD2. CDR3 bases: TGCAGTGCCCCAGGGAGGCTAGCGGAGCCTAGCACAGATACGCAGTATTTT. It encodes CSAPGRLAEPSTDTQYF.